What follows describes a single T cell receptor beta chain. Its antigen is currently not known. Nothing much larger sits one base from this clone, and base qualities are not available. The trial excluded patients who had a history of autoimmune disease or were on systemic immunosuppression. Peripheral blood for TCR sequencing was collected from all dose cohorts at baseline, on cycle 4 day 1, and on cycle 7 day 1. The samples were drawn from a first-in-human, open-label, multicenter phase I dose-escalation trial of ivuxolimab. Adults with locally advanced or metastatic head and neck squamous cell, hepatocellular, melanoma or renal cell carcinoma were enrolled in the trial. Before TCR sequencing, CD4+ and CD8+ T cells were separately sorted from peripheral blood. This sample is drawn from a study of OX40 agonist ivuxolimab in advanced cancers. Looking at the study overall: Ivuxolimab, which targeted the costimulatory receptor OX40 (CD134), was an agonistic, fully human IgG2 monoclonal antibody. Intravenous ivuxolimab was administered to patients every 2 weeks at six dose levels: 0.01, 0.1, 0.3, 1.5, 3 and 10 mg/kg. Of the roughly 52 dose-escalation patients, hepatocellular carcinoma was present in roughly 19, melanoma in around 15, renal cell carcinoma in 9 and head and neck cancer in 9. In the dose-escalation cohort, 75% to 85% of patients were male, and the mean age was 60 years with a range of roughly 23 to 79. Prior anti-PD-1, anti-PD-L1 or anti-CTLA-4 therapy was permitted, and about two fifths of dose-escalation patients had received checkpoint inhibitors. Three dose-escalation patients achieved partial responses, one with hepatocellular carcinoma and two with cutaneous melanoma. Peripheral TCRbeta sequencing was intended to test whether TCR sequence diversity was altered and clonal T-cell expansion was caused by ivuxolimab. The paper reports the monotherapy dose-escalation portion (N of about 54 patients) of the phase I ivuxolimab trial. General conclusions and limits of the study: Partial responders in the 0.1-3.0 mg/kg groups had among the lowest normalized peripheral clonal expansion, especially among CD8+ T cells. At doses of 0.1 to 3.0 mg/kg, clonal expansion of both CD4+ and CD8+ blood T cells was observed from baseline to week 6. Which antigens the clonally expanded peripheral T cells were specific for was not determined. After ivuxolimab, more expanded clones were found on average in CD8+ T cells than in CD4+ T cells. Low levels of normalized T-cell clonal expansion were also seen in some patients who did not respond.

To sequence the TCRbeta CDR3 region, genomic DNA was isolated from the sorted cells. TCRbeta CDR3 regions were sequenced using the immunoSEQ Assay. TCRdb's version of the immuneACCESS table is confined to in-frame rearrangements and falls short of the full clone set. An unresolved V gene accounts for under half of the shortfall where checked; the remainder is of unknown origin. The sample records tens of thousands of clones, about 85% of which are singletons. The ten largest make up roughly 3% of the sample. V is pared back by 10 bases and J by 5 bases, with 14 bases lying between the germline termini. The CDR3, from cysteine to phenylalanine, totals 12 residues. Only the CDR3 DNA is retained, 36 bases long and in frame from the first base. CDR1 and CDR2, looked up from the germline V gene, are MNHEY and SVGAGI.

The source was CD4+ or CD8+ T cells sorted from blood, collected in a trial of the OX40 agonist ivuxolimab. The source of this sequence is an adult with an advanced solid tumor such as melanoma, head and neck, liver or kidney cancer. This sequence uses TRBV6-5 and TRBJ2-5; the D region possibly corresponds to TRBD1 (6 bases align). The CDR3 reads as follows: CATQNRAETQYF. At the DNA level, the sequence is TGTGCCACCCAAAACAGGGCGGAGACCCAGTACTTC.